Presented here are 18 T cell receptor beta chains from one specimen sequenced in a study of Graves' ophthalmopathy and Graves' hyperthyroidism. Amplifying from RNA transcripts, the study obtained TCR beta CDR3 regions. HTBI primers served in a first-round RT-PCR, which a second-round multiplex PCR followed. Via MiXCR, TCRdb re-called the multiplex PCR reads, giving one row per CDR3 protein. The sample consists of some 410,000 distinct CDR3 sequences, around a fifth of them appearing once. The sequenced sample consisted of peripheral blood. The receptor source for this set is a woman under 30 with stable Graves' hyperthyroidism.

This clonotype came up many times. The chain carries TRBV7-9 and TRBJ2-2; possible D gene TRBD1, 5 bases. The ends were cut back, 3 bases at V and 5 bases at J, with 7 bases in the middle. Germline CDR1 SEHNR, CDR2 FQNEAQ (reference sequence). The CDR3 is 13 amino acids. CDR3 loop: CASSFWTTGELFF. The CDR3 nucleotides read TGTGCCAGCAGCTTCTGGACAACCGGGGAGCTGTTTTTT.

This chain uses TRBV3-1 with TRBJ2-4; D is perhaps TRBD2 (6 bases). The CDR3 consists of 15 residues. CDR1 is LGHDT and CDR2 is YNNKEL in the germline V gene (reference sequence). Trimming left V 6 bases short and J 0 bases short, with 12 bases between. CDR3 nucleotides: TGTGCCAGCAGTCAGGGAGGATCAGCCAAAAACATTCAGTACTTC. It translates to CASSQGGSAKNIQYF.

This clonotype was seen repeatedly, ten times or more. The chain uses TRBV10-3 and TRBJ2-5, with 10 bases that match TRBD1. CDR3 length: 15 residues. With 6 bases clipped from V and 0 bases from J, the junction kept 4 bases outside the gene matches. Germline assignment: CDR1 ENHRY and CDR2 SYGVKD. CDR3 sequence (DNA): TGTGCCATCAGGGGGGACAGGGGTAACCAAGAGACCCAGTACTTC. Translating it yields CAIRGDRGNQETQYF.

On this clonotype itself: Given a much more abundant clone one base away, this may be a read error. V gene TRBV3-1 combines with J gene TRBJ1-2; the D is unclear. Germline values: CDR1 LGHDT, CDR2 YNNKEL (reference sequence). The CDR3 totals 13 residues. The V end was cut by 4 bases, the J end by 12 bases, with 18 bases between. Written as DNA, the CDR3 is TGTGCCAGCAGCCCTCAGTCGGCAGGATTGCACACCTTC. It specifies CASSPQSAGLHTF.

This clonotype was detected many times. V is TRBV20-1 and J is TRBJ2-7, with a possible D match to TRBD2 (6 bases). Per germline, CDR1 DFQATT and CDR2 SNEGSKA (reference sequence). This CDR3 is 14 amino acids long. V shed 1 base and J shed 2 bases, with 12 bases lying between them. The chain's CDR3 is CSARGPSVAYEQYF. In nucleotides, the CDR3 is TGCAGTGCTAGAGGTCCTAGCGTTGCCTACGAGCAGTACTTC.

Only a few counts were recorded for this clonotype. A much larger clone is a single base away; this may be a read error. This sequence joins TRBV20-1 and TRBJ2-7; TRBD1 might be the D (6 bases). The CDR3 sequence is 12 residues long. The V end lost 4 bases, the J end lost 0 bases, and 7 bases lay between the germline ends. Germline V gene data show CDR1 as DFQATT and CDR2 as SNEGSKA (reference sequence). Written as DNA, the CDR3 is TGCAGTGCTACGGACAGCTCCTACGAGCAGTACTTC. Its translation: CSATDSSYEQYF.

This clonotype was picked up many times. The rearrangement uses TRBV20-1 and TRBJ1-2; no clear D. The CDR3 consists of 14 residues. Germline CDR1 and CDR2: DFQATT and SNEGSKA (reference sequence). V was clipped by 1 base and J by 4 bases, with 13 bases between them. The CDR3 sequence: CSARGFSEIYGYTF. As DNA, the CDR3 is TGCAGTGCTAGAGGTTTTTCCGAAATCTATGGCTACACCTTC.

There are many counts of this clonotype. CDR3 nucleotide sequence: TGTGCCAGCTCACCACCGCAGGGGAGAGGAGAGACCCAGTACTTC. It encodes CASSPPQGRGETQYF. The V gene is TRBV18, the J gene TRBJ2-5, with a weak D call TRBD1 (6 bases). V lost 0 bases and J 4 bases, leaving 12 bases between the germline ends. The CDR3 extends over 15 amino acids. Germline V gene data show CDR1 as KGHSH and CDR2 as LQKENI.

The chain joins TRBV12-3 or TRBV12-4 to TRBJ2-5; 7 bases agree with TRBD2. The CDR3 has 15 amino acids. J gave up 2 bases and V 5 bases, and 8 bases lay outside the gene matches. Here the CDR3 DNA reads TGTGCCAGCAGTGTCTTGAGCGGGGCTCAAGAGACCCAGTACTTC. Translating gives CASSVLSGAQETQYF.

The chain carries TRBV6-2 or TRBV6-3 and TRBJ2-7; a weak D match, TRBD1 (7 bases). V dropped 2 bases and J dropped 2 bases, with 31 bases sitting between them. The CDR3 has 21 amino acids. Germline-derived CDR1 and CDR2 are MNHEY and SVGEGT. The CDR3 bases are TGTGCCAGCAGTTACGTTCTCCGGGACAGACTCTATAGCGGATCTCCCTACGAGCAGTACTTC. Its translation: CASSYVLRDRLYSGSPYEQYF.

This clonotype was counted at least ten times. This CDR3 is CATSNRGLYNSPLHF. In DNA form, the CDR3 reads TGTGCCACCTCAAATAGGGGCCTCTATAATTCACCCCTCCACTTT. This chain joins TRBV6-1 and TRBJ1-6, with D perhaps matching TRBD1 (5 bases). The V gene lost 10 bases and the J gene lost 3 bases, with 16 bases spanning the gap. Germline V gives CDR1 MNHNS, CDR2 SASEGT. The CDR3 sequence is 15 residues long.

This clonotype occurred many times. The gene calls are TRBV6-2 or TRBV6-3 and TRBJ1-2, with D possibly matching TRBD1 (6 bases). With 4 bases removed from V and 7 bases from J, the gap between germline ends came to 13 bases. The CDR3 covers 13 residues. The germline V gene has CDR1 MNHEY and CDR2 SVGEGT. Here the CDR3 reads CASSSVGGSGYTF. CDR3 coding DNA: TGTGCCAGCAGTTCCGTCGGGGGCAGTGGCTACACCTTC.

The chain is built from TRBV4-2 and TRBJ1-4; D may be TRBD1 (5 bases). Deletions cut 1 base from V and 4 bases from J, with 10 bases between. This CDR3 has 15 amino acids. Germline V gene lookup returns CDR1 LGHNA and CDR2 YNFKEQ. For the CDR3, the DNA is TGTGCCAGCAGCCAAGGTTCAAGGGGTAATGAAAAACTGTTTTTT. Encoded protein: CASSQGSRGNEKLFF.

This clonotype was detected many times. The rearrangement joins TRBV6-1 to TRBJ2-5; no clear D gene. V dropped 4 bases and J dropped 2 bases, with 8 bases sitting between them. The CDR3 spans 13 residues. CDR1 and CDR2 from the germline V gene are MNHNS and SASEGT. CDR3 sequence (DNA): TGTGCCAGCAGTGCCAGGTTACAAGAGACCCAGTACTTC. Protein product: CASSARLQETQYF.

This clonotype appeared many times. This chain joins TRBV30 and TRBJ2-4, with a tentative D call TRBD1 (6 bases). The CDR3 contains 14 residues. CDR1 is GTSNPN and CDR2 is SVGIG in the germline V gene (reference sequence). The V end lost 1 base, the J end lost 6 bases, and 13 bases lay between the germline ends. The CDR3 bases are TGTGCCTGGAGTGGATCCTTAGGGGGAAACATTCAGTACTTC. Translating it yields CAWSGSLGGNIQYF.

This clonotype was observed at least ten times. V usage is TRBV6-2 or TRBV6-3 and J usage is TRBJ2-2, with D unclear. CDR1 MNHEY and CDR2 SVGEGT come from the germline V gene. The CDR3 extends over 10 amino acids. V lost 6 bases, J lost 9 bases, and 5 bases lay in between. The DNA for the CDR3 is TGTGCCAGCAGGCCCTGGGAGCTGTTTTTT. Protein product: CASRPWELFF.

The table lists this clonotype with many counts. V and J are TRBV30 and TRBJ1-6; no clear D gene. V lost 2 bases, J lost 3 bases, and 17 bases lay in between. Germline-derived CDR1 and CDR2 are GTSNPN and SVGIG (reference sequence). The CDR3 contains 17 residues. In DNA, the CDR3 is TGTGCCTGGAGTAACTATCCCGGACCGATCTATAATTCACCCCTCCACTTT. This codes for CAWSNYPGPIYNSPLHF.

CDR3 sequence reads: CASSLRTGILSGNTIYF. DNA of the CDR3: TGTGCCAGCAGCTTACGGACAGGCATACTCTCTGGAAACACCATATATTTT. The rearrangement links TRBV7-3 to TRBJ1-3, with 7 bases identical to TRBD1. After removal of 2 bases from V and 0 bases from J, the junction contained 7 bases not matched to a gene. In germline, CDR1 is SGHTA, CDR2 FQGTGA. This CDR3 comprises 17 residues.